This is a list of T cell receptor beta chains from one sample in a study of breast tumors, draining lymph nodes, adjacent tissues. TCRdb independently ran MiXCR on the multiplex PCR reads; one entry per CDR3 protein. The repertoire holds approximately 88,000 distinct CDR3 sequences, approximately 30% seen once, with over 7.5% in the top ten. Material: axillary lymph node tissue. The receptor source for this set is a female donor with breast cancer. Some clones in this sample may be carry-over from other donors' samples. Both conserved end residues are part of each CDR3.

TRBV20-1	TRBJ1-1	CSAHTGGPNMNTEAFF
TRBV4-2	TRBJ2-5	CASSQTLARGYETQYF
TRBV6-6	TRBJ1-2	CASSYGGQGAHVGGYTF
TRBV19	TRBJ1-1	CASPQPGNTEAFF
TRBV15	TRBJ2-3	CATRERSGKDTQYF
TRBV20-1	TRBJ2-1	CSASRGASYNEQFF
TRBV20-1	TRBJ2-1	CSARAWPPPAVSYNEQFF
TRBV7-3	TRBJ1-5	CASSINGTVNSYEQYFYQPQHF
TRBV20-1	TRBJ2-7	CSARSGTSGRRSYEQYF
TRBV7-2	TRBJ2-3	CASTFITSGSTDTQYF
TRBV27	TRBJ2-7	CASSLGPDYEQYF
TRBV20-1	TRBJ2-3	CSVSRGTDTQYF
TRBV5-1	TRBJ2-3	CASSLWPSGSLFNDTQYF
TRBV9	TRBJ1-3	CASSVTGTGYGNTIYF
TRBV2	TRBJ2-1	CASSDQLASEQFF
TRBV5-5	TRBJ1-5	CASSLIGQGNQPQHF
TRBV20-1	TRBJ2-5	CSASAGRIGAPETQYF
TRBV7-9	TRBJ1-5	CASSAQRQGEGNQPQHF
TRBV27	TRBJ2-7	CASSQLPRRETDYEQYF
TRBV6-5	TRBJ2-1	CASGVGNEQFF
TRBV18	TRBJ2-5	CASSPGRRGTQYF
TRBV3-2	TRBJ2-3	CASSQRDPEDPFTDTQYF
TRBV12-3/TRBV12-4	TRBJ1-5	CASSFDSNQPQHF
TRBV3-1	TRBJ1-1	CASSQVPRTEAFF
TRBV6-2/TRBV6-3	TRBJ2-5	CASSYNRQETQYF
TRBV5-6	TRBJ2-7	CASSTYRGQGTEQYF
TRBV18	TRBJ2-1	CASSPTGLSMGEQFF
TRBV5-1	TRBJ1-1	CASSLDKQGNTEAFF
TRBV19	TRBJ2-1	CASTVSFNEQFF
TRBV19	TRBJ2-3	CASSPRDRTDTQYF
TRBV9	TRBJ2-5	CASSGSSGFEAQYF
TRBV5-1	TRBJ1-2	CASSFLTGRYGYTF
TRBV12-3/TRBV12-4	TRBJ1-2	CASTHLGGTRYGYTF
TRBV7-9	TRBJ1-3	CASSPWVAGGFGNTIYF
TRBV20-1	TRBJ2-3	CSVTPTTGLTDTQYF
TRBV7-2	TRBJ2-3	CASTFITSGRSDTQYF
TRBV5-1	TRBJ2-1	CASSEGLAGIYEQFF
TRBV20-1	TRBJ2-1	CSARSTSGGYNEQFF
TRBV30	TRBJ2-3	CAGRVPHTDTQYF
TRBV29-1	TRBJ2-2	CSVRTGAKGELFF
TRBV7-9	TRBJ2-1	CASSPPGYNEQFF
TRBV7-9	TRBJ1-2	CASSVSGTGGRKDHYGYTF
TRBV12-5	TRBJ2-1	CASGLVGLAGMDEQFF
TRBV6-5	TRBJ2-5	CASTPGAHRGKETQYF
TRBV19	TRBJ1-1	CASSMGVGEGWNTEAFF
TRBV7-9	TRBJ1-2	CASSWGQGDGCTF
TRBV30	TRBJ2-3	CAWSMGLSTDTQYF
TRBV9	TRBJ1-6	CASSSGTGDNSPLHF